The 10 T cell receptor beta chains reported below all come from one sample, sequenced in a study of PD-1 blockade in classical Hodgkin lymphoma. Sequencing used immunoSEQ multiplex PCR; TCRdb keeps in-frame clones, though not all of them. The sample consists of roughly 60,000 clones, roughly 90% of them appearing once. There was relapse after autologous stem cell transplantation in every patient, and there was variation in brentuximab vedotin exposure. The source material was peripheral blood mononuclear cells (PBMCs), sampled at baseline. The source of these receptors is a human donor with classical Hodgkin lymphoma.

The chain combines TRBV28 with TRBJ2-4, with unresolved D. The CDR3 sequence is 14 residues long. Germline-derived CDR1 and CDR2 are MDHEN and SYDVKM. The V and J ends lost 3 bases and 8 bases respectively, with 14 bases between them. The CDR3 nucleotides read TGTGCCAGCAGTTTCGTTACAGCAGGAGACATTCAGTACTTC. Residues: CASSFVTAGDIQYF.

The chain joins TRBV7-9 to TRBJ1-1; D uncertain. The ends were cut back, 1 base at V and 7 bases at J, with 10 bases in the middle. The CDR3 has 13 amino acids. In germline, CDR1 is SEHNR, CDR2 FQNEAQ (reference sequence). In DNA, the CDR3 is TGTGCCAGCAGCTTAGGTCAGGAAGGTGAAGCTTTCTTT. This gives the protein CASSLGQEGEAFF.

The chain is built from TRBV4-1 and TRBJ1-6; D gene ambiguous. Germline V gene data show CDR1 as MGHRA and CDR2 as YSYEKL. Trimming cost V 1 base and J 9 bases, with 13 bases left between them. The CDR3 runs to 15 residues. The CDR3 DNA reads as TGCGCCAGCAGCCAAGGGGTTTCAGGTGGTTCACCCCTCCACTTT. The encoded protein is CASSQGVSGGSPLHF.

The rearrangement uses TRBV7-9 and TRBJ1-3, with D uncertain. This CDR3 spans 16 amino acids. Germline assignment: CDR1 SEHNR and CDR2 FQNEAQ (reference sequence). V lost 3 bases and J 0 bases, leaving 12 bases between the germline ends. CDR3 bases: TGTGCCAGCAGCTTTGATCTCCTGGTCTCTGGAAACACCATATATTTT. Translating gives CASSFDLLVSGNTIYF.

This rearrangement joins TRBV18 to TRBJ2-2; TRBD2 matches at 11 bases. V lost 6 bases to trimming and J lost 3 bases; unmatched junction nucleotides: 6. Germline CDR1 reads KGHSH; CDR2 reads LQKENI. The CDR3 length is 16 residues. The CDR3 reads CASSQLAGVDTGELFF. The CDR3 nucleotides are TGTGCCAGCTCGCAACTAGCGGGAGTTGACACCGGGGAGCTGTTTTTT.

The CDR3 nucleotides are TGTGCCAGTAGTATGTTGGGGACAGGGGGCTCACCCCTCCACTTT. Translation: CASSMLGTGGSPLHF. The J gene is TRBJ1-6, the V gene TRBV19; TRBD1 matches at 12 bases. V lost 3 bases and J lost 10; bases outside the gene matches: 4. The length of the CDR3 is 15 residues. Germline V gene sequence: CDR1 LNHDA, CDR2 SQIVND (reference sequence).

For this clone: Its ends do not fully match the called genes, so a read error is possible. Other DNA sequences in this specimen translate into the identical CDR3. The rearrangement links TRBV28 to TRBJ2-1; TRBD2 matches 11 bases. Germline assignment: CDR1 MDHEN and CDR2 SYDVKM. The CDR3 extends over 14 amino acids. CDR3 coding DNA: TGCGCCACCAAACTAGCGGGGGCCTACAATGAGCAGTTCTTC. This sequence encodes CATKLAGAYNEQFF.

The chain joins TRBV20-1 to TRBJ1-5; D not resolved. Germline V gene lookup returns CDR1 DFQATT and CDR2 SNEGSKA (reference sequence). This CDR3 region has 9 residues. As DNA, the CDR3 is TGCAGAGAGGACCAGCCCCAGCATTTT. Its protein product is CREDQPQHF.

V gene TRBV7-3 combines with J gene TRBJ2-5; D is undetermined. The V end was cut by 5 bases, the J end by 0 bases, with 16 bases between. This CDR3 has 16 residues. CDR1 is SGHTA and CDR2 is FQGTGA in the germline V gene. The CDR3 loop reads CASSLPNLEYQETQYF. The CDR3, as DNA: TGTGCCAGCAGCCTACCGAACCTAGAATACCAAGAGACCCAGTACTTC.

The chain recombines TRBV27 with TRBJ1-2, with D perhaps TRBD1 (5 bases). The CDR3 totals 16 residues. V was pared by 5 bases and J by 1 base, with 17 bases between. Germline V gives CDR1 MNHEY, CDR2 SMNVEV (reference sequence). The CDR3 bases are TGTGCCAGCAGTCAGACTAGGGGCCTCCGTAACTATGGCTACACCTTC. Translated, it gives CASSQTRGLRNYGYTF.